These 8 T cell receptor beta chains share one sample of origin, sequenced in a study of early stage breast cancer tumors. Sequencing used immunoSEQ multiplex PCR; TCRdb keeps in-frame clones, though not all of them. The data hold about 9,600 clones, with around 70% observed a single time. Sample: breast tumor tissue. The origin of the receptors is a person aged 50 to 59 with breast cancer.

This chain uses TRBV6-1 with TRBJ1-2, with D perhaps TRBD1 (5 bases). With 6 bases removed from V and 0 bases from J, the gap between germline ends came to 8 bases. CDR1 is MNHNS and CDR2 is SASEGT in the germline V gene. The CDR3 is 13 amino acids. The CDR3 sequence is CASRSGSNYGYTF. The CDR3 DNA reads TGTGCCAGCAGGTCAGGGTCTAACTATGGCTACACCTTC.

The rearrangement uses TRBV6-1 and TRBJ1-1; possibly TRBD1 for D (5 bases). The length of the CDR3 is 13 residues. With 3 bases removed from V and 1 base from J, the gap between germline ends came to 6 bases. The germline gives CDR1 MNHNS, CDR2 SASEGT. Written as DNA, the CDR3 is TGTGCCAGCAGTGAGGACACGAACACTGAAGCTTTCTTT. Protein product: CASSEDTNTEAFF.

The chain uses TRBV9 and TRBJ1-2; 7 bases are a match to TRBD1. CDR1 is SGDLS and CDR2 is YYNGEE in the germline V gene. This CDR3 is 14 amino acids long. V shed 2 bases, J shed 2 bases, and the junction held 3 bases outside the gene matches. DNA of the CDR3: TGTGCCAGCAGCGTCCAGGGGGGGAACTATGGCTACACCTTC. It specifies CASSVQGGNYGYTF.

The chain carries TRBV7-2 and TRBJ2-2, with D hard to call. V lost 7 bases to trimming and J lost 0 bases, with 3 bases between them. The CDR3 sequence is 12 residues long. The V gene's germline CDR1 is SGHTA and CDR2 FQGNSA. The CDR3: CASNANTGELFF. Written as DNA, the CDR3 is TGTGCCAGCAACGCGAACACCGGGGAGCTGTTTTTT.

The chain joins TRBV28 to TRBJ1-5; D is undetermined. Germline V gives CDR1 MDHEN, CDR2 SYDVKM. This CDR3 is built from 12 residues. V shed 5 bases and J shed 0 bases, with 2 bases lying between them. CDR3 DNA sequence: TGTGCCAGCAGTGTTAGCAATCAGCCCCAGCATTTT. Protein sequence: CASSVSNQPQHF.

V gene TRBV7-9 combines with J gene TRBJ1-1; perhaps TRBD1 as D (5 bases). The germline CDR1 and CDR2 sequences are SEHNR and FQNEAQ (reference sequence). V was pared by 6 bases and J by 0 bases, with 17 bases between. The CDR3 is made up of 16 amino acids. This CDR3 reads CASREIGVTMNTEAFF. CDR3 nucleotides: TGTGCCAGCAGAGAAATAGGGGTTACCATGAACACTGAAGCTTTCTTT.

The chain recombines TRBV5-1 with TRBJ2-3, with 7 nucleotides matching TRBD2. This CDR3 has 15 residues. J gave up 0 bases and V 2 bases, and 3 bases lay outside the gene matches. Per germline, CDR1 SGHRS and CDR2 YFSETQ. The CDR3 here is CASSLTSVSTDTQYF. The CDR3, as DNA: TGCGCCAGCAGCTTAACTAGCGTCAGCACAGATACGCAGTATTTT.

This clone was seen once. This rearrangement joins TRBV7-2 to TRBJ1-5; no definite D call. The CDR3 extends over 13 amino acids. In germline, CDR1 is SGHTA, CDR2 FQGNSA. Trimming shortened V by 0 bases and J by 6 bases, and 6 bases separated the two germline ends. CDR3 sequence reads: CASSLAVAQPQHF. The CDR3 nucleotides read TGTGCCAGCAGCTTAGCGGTAGCTCAGCCCCAGCATTTT.